This entry lists 6 T cell receptor beta chains sequenced from one sample in a study of OX40 agonist ivuxolimab in advanced cancers. The protocol was immunoSEQ multiplex PCR, while the TCRdb copy is restricted to in-frame clones and leaves out a portion. The sample carries 65,000 to 95,000 clones, around 82% recorded once. The source material was CD4+ or CD8+ T cells sorted from blood, sampled in a trial of the OX40 agonist ivuxolimab. Receptors were obtained from an adult with an advanced solid tumor such as melanoma, head and neck, liver or kidney cancer.

The rearrangement joins TRBV7-8 to TRBJ2-3; D is unresolved. V gave up 6 bases and J gave up 2 bases, with 3 bases separating them. The CDR3 is 11 residues long. Per the germline V gene, CDR1 is SGHVS and CDR2 is FQNEAQ. CDR3: CASRLTDTQYF. In DNA, the CDR3 is TGTGCCAGCAGACTCACAGATACGCAGTATTTT.

DNA of the CDR3: TGTGCCAGCTCCCCAAAGTGGGCAGATACGCAGTATTTT. Protein product: CASSPKWADTQYF. The rearrangement uses TRBV27 and TRBJ2-3; no clear D gene. The germline V gene encodes CDR1 MNHEY and CDR2 SMNVEV (reference sequence). The germline V and J ends were trimmed by 8 bases and 4 bases, with 13 bases remaining between them. The CDR3 loop spans 13 amino acids.

This chain joins TRBV27 and TRBJ1-3; TRBD1 is a possible D gene (6 bases). Germline CDR1 and CDR2: MNHEY and SMNVEV (reference sequence). The CDR3 spans 14 residues. V lost 4 bases, J lost 2 bases, and 9 bases lay in between. The CDR3 DNA reads as TGTGCCAGCAGTTCCGGGGGCCCTGGAAACACCATATATTTT. Translating it yields CASSSGGPGNTIYF.

The V gene is TRBV29-1, the J gene TRBJ1-3; D gene ambiguous. Germline V gives CDR1 SQVTM, CDR2 ANQGSEA. This CDR3 has 15 residues. Trimming removed 4 bases at V and 3 bases at J, with 16 bases between. This CDR3 is CSVAPALLDGNTIYF. CDR3 in DNA: TGCAGCGTTGCGCCAGCTCTTTTGGATGGAAACACCATATATTTT. The variable domain in full, completed from reference TRBV29-1 and TRBJ1-3, reads SAVISQKPSRDICQRGTSLTIQCQVDSQVTMMFWYRQQPGQSLTLIATANQGSEATYESGFVIDKFPISRPNLTFSTLTVSNMSPEDSSIYLCSVAPALLDGNTIYFGEGSWLTVV.

The V and J genes are TRBV15 and TRBJ2-7, with 8 bases identical to TRBD2. Unmatched junction bases numbered 5, after V lost 1 base and J lost 3 bases. Germline CDR1 reads LNHNV; CDR2 reads YYDKDF (reference sequence). The CDR3 runs 15 residues. The CDR3 here is CATSRVASGSYEQYF. CDR3 sequence (DNA): TGTGCCACCAGCAGAGTTGCCAGCGGGAGCTACGAGCAGTACTTC. Full variable domain (rest looked up from reference TRBV15 and TRBJ2-7): DAMVIQNPRYQVTQFGKPVTLSCSQTLNHNVMYWYQQKSSQAPKLLFHYYDKDFNNEADTPDNFQSRRPNTSFCFLDIRSPGLGDTAMYLCATSRVASGSYEQYFGPGTRLTVT.

Points on this clone: The junction departs from the called germline gene at one end, perhaps through a read error. This chain links TRBV7-3 with TRBJ2-3; D remains unclear. This CDR3 is 15 amino acids long. Germline assignment: CDR1 SGHTA and CDR2 FQGTGA. In DNA form, the CDR3 reads TGTGCCAGCAGTTTAACCCCACGAAGTACAGATACGCAGTATTTT. It specifies CASSLTPRSTDTQYF. The entire variable domain, with the rest obtained from reference TRBV7-3 and TRBJ2-3, is as follows: GAGVSQTPSNKVTEKGKYVELRCDPISGHTALYWYRQSLGQGPEFLIYFQGTGAADDSGLPNDRFFAVRPEGSVSTLKIQRTERGDSAVYLCASSLTPRSTDTQYFGPGTRLTVL.